This record concerns one T cell receptor beta chain sequence. Its cognate antigen is unknown. Sorting that relied on CD45RO/CCR7/CD25/CD127/CD95/CD27 yielded CD4+ naive, central memory, regulatory and stem cell-like memory cells. This sample was included in a study of beta chain features in type 1 diabetes. For the study at large: Examination of sorted cells across all samples involved around 99 million cells. Study-level points and caveats: There were fewer insertions and more deletions at the VDJ junctions of type 1 diabetes patients. Moderate yet significant TCRB CDR3 shortening was seen in Type 1 diabetes patients in all four CD4+ subsets.

All of the isolated RNA was reverse transcribed, so expressed TCRB transcripts were sequenced. Clones were read by immunoSEQ multiplex PCR, and TCRdb kept only the in-frame ones, dropping some. The repertoire holds 310,000 or so clones, with approximately 9.9% as singletons. Germline CDR1 and CDR2: SNHLY and FYNNEI. V was pared by 6 bases and J by 2 bases, with 18 bases between. This CDR3 has 16 residues. The chain joins TRBV2 to TRBJ2-3; D ambiguous. The sample was central memory CD4+ T cells from blood. This TCR came from a man between 25 and 39 years old with type 1 diabetes. This chain's CDR3 is CASSLAQSFLTDTQYF. CDR3 DNA sequence: TGTGCCAGCAGCCTGGCCCAGTCCTTTCTCACAGATACGCAGTATTTT.